These 17 T cell receptor beta chains were sequenced from one sample in a study of blood T cell repertoires in COVID-19. Profiled with immunoSEQ multiplex PCR; TCRdb holds only in-frame clones, not every one. The table records about 400,000 clones, roughly 89% of them present only once. Sample: PBMCs or T cells enriched from blood (not recorded which). These receptors were collected from a woman in her twenties or thirties who had recovered from COVID-19.

The chain uses TRBV6-5 and TRBJ1-3, with 9 nucleotides matching TRBD1. Germline V CDR1 and CDR2: MNHEY, SVGAGI. The CDR3 sequence is 16 residues long. V was pared by 2 bases and J by 2 bases, with 4 bases of the junction left unmatched. CDR3 protein: CASSYTGTGTGNTIYF. The CDR3, as DNA: TGTGCCAGCAGTTACACCGGGACAGGGACTGGAAACACCATATATTTT.

This chain joins TRBV4-1 and TRBJ2-7, with 7 bases identical to TRBD1. V shed 4 bases, J shed 1 base, and the junction held 13 bases outside the gene matches. Per germline, CDR1 MGHRA and CDR2 YSYEKL. The CDR3 covers 17 residues. The CDR3 DNA sequence: TGCGCCAGCAGCCCCACCAAGGGCAGGGGGAAATCCTACGAGCAGTACTTC. Its protein product is CASSPTKGRGKSYEQYF.

This clone was recorded only once. CDR3: CASSLEQGAGKTQYF. The CDR3 nucleotides are TGCGCCAGCAGCTTGGAACAGGGGGCTGGAAAGACCCAGTACTTC. The J gene is TRBJ2-5, the V gene TRBV5-1, with 9 bases fitting TRBD1. The J segment lost 6 bases and the V segment lost 0 bases, leaving 6 bases of the junction unmatched. The germline gives CDR1 SGHRS, CDR2 YFSETQ. The CDR3 contains 15 residues.

The rearrangement uses TRBV9 and TRBJ2-7; D is possibly TRBD1 (5 bases). V was cut by 0 bases and J by 5 bases, with 12 bases left in between. The CDR3 is 14 residues long. Per germline, CDR1 SGDLS and CDR2 YYNGEE. Here the CDR3 DNA reads TGTGCCAGCAGCGTAGGCGCAGGGATGGACGAGCAGTACTTC. Its protein is CASSVGAGMDEQYF. Full variable domain (remainder filled in from reference TRBV9 and TRBJ2-7): DSGVTQTPKHLITATGQRVTLRCSPRSGDLSVYWYQQSLDQGLQFLIQYYNGEERAKGNILERFSAQQFPDLHSELNLSSLELGDSALYFCASSVGAGMDEQYFGPGTRLTVT.

The chain combines TRBV12-3 or TRBV12-4 with TRBJ1-1, with D perhaps TRBD1 (6 bases). This CDR3 region has 13 residues. Trimming removed 0 bases from V and 5 bases from J, with 7 bases in between. The CDR3 region has the DNA TGTGCCAGCAGTTTAGCGAGGGGGACTGAAGCTTTCTTT. Translated, it gives CASSLARGTEAFF.

The V gene is TRBV28, the J gene TRBJ2-1, with 7 bases fitting TRBD2. The CDR3 has 16 residues. Unmatched junction bases numbered 6, after V lost 3 bases and J lost 1 base. The V gene's germline CDR1 is MDHEN and CDR2 SYDVKM. CDR3 protein: CASSFWGGSSYNEQFF. The CDR3 coding sequence is TGTGCCAGCAGTTTTTGGGGGGGAAGTTCCTACAATGAGCAGTTCTTC.

The V gene is TRBV11-1, the J gene TRBJ2-5; 8 nucleotides align to TRBD1. CDR1 SGHAT and CDR2 FQDESV come from the germline V gene (reference sequence). This CDR3 region has 15 residues. With V trimmed by 6 bases and J by 0 bases, 6 bases remained unmatched. CDR3 in amino acids: CASRFGTGDQETQYF. The CDR3 coding sequence is TGTGCCAGCAGGTTCGGGACAGGAGACCAAGAGACCCAGTACTTC.

This chain links TRBV30 with TRBJ1-6; D is ambiguous. Germline lookup yields CDR1 GTSNPN and CDR2 SVGIG (reference sequence). Trimming removed 6 bases at V and 7 bases at J, with 13 bases between. The CDR3 has 13 amino acids. This CDR3 reads CACTITENSPLHF. As DNA, the CDR3 is TGTGCCTGCACCATAACAGAGAATTCACCCCTCCACTTT.

V usage is TRBV5-6 and J usage is TRBJ2-5; maybe TRBD1 (5 bases). The germline V and J ends were trimmed by 0 bases and 2 bases, with 11 bases remaining between them. Germline CDR1 is SGHDT and CDR2 is YYEEEE. The CDR3 spans 15 residues. Here the CDR3 DNA reads TGTGCCAGCAGCTTGGGACAGAGCCAGCAAGAGACCCAGTACTTC. Amino acids: CASSLGQSQQETQYF.

This sequence joins TRBV29-1 and TRBJ1-3; no reliable D call. The length of the CDR3 is 11 residues. Per germline, CDR1 SQVTM and CDR2 ANQGSEA. The ends were cut back, 6 bases at V and 4 bases at J, with 7 bases in the middle. CDR3 bases: TGCAGCGTGTCCCAAGGAAACACCATATATTTT. As protein: CSVSQGNTIYF.

This chain joins TRBV6-5 and TRBJ2-7; perhaps TRBD1 as D (6 bases). Germline CDR1 and CDR2: MNHEY and SVGAGI. The CDR3 length is 15 residues. The ends were cut back, 4 bases at V and 2 bases at J, with 15 bases in the middle. This CDR3 reads CASSSEPGVPYEQYF. Here the CDR3 DNA reads TGTGCCAGCAGTTCCGAACCAGGGGTCCCCTACGAGCAGTACTTC.

A single count supports this clone. The V and J genes are TRBV21-1 and TRBJ2-5; TRBD2, the table's D call, lacks a check against the DNA. TRBV21-1 represents a pseudogene. This CDR3 contains 17 residues. CDR3 nucleotides: TGTGCCAGCAGCAAACAGGAGGTAGCAAAGGTTCGGGAGACCCAGTACTTC. It encodes CASSKQEVAKVRETQYF.

This chain links TRBV20-1 with TRBJ2-1; 7 bases align to TRBD1. V dropped 6 bases and J dropped 10; count of bases not matched to a gene: 6. The CDR3 consists of 11 residues. Germline CDR1 DFQATT, CDR2 SNEGSKA (reference sequence). This CDR3 reads CSAPTGMEQFF. The DNA of the CDR3 is TGCAGTGCGCCGACAGGGATGGAGCAGTTCTTC.

The V and J genes are TRBV9 and TRBJ2-1; no firm D call. The germline V gene has CDR1 SGDLS and CDR2 YYNGEE. The CDR3 is made up of 15 amino acids. The V and J ends lost 0 bases and 2 bases respectively, with 9 bases between them. The DNA for the CDR3 is TGTGCCAGCAGCGTAGGCCCTCAGACCTACAATGAGCAGTTCTTC. Encoded protein: CASSVGPQTYNEQFF.

The V call is TRBV14, the J call TRBJ2-1, with TRBD1 matching over 7 bases. V was clipped by 4 bases and J by 9 bases; unmatched bases: 6. The CDR3 covers 13 residues. The germline V gene encodes CDR1 SGHDN and CDR2 FVKESK. This CDR3 is CASSRQGRGEQFF. Here the CDR3 DNA reads TGTGCCAGCAGCCGACAGGGCCGCGGTGAGCAGTTCTTC.

The rearrangement joins TRBV28 to TRBJ1-3; D is possibly TRBD1 (5 bases). The V end lost 2 bases, the J end lost 0 bases, and 11 bases lay between the germline ends. There are 16 residues in the CDR3. CDR1 is MDHEN and CDR2 is SYDVKM in the germline V gene. CDR3 loop: CASSLTRDSSGNTIYF. CDR3 in DNA: TGTGCCAGCAGTTTAACCAGGGATAGCTCTGGAAACACCATATATTTT.

The rearrangement links TRBV12-3 or TRBV12-4 to TRBJ2-5, with a tentative D call TRBD2 (6 bases). V dropped 6 bases and J dropped 11 bases, with 13 bases sitting between them. CDR3 length equals 11 residues. CDR3: CASSLGGEQYF. In nucleotides, the CDR3 is TGTGCCAGCAGCCTTGGCGGGGAGCAGTACTTC.